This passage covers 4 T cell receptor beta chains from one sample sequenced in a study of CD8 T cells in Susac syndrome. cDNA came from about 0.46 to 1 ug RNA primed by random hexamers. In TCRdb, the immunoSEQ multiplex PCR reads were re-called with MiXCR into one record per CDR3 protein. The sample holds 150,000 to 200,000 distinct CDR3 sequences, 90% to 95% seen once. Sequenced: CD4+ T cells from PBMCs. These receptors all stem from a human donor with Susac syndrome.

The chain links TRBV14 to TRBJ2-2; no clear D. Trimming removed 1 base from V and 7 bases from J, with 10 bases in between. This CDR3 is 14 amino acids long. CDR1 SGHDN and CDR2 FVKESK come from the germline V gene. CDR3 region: CASSQAAIDGELFF. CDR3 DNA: TGTGCCAGCAGCCAAGCCGCAATTGACGGGGAGCTGTTTTTT.

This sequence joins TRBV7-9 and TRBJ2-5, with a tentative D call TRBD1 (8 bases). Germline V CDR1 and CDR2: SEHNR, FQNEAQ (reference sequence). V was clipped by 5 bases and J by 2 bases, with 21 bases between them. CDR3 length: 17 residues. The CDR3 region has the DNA TGTGCCAGCAGCCGATATCGACAGGGGAGGGGTCAAGAGACCCAGTACTTC. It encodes CASSRYRQGRGQETQYF.

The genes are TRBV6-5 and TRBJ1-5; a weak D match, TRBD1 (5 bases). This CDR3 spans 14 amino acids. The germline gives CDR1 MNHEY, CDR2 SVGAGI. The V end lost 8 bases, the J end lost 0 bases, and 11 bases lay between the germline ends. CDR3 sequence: CASWGGYSNQPQHF. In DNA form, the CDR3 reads TGTGCCAGCTGGGGGGGTTATAGCAATCAGCCCCAGCATTTT.

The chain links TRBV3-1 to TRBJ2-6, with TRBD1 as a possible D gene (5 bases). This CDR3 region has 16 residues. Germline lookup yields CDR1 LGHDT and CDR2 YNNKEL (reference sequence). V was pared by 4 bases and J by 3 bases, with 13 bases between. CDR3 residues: CASSLPSGFGANVLTF. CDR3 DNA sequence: TGTGCCAGCAGCCTTCCCTCAGGGTTTGGGGCCAACGTCCTGACTTTC.